This passage covers 28 T cell receptor beta chains from one sample sequenced in a study of identical twins (dated by TCRdb to the mid-2010s). The library was built by means of 5' RACE. Sequenced on an Illumina HiSeq 2000. TCRdb reanalyzed the raw reads on its own, using fastp at Q25 for trimming and MiXCR for clone calling, and kept in-frame beta chains. Rows with one shared CDR3 protein collapse into an entry with the most common genes and DNA. The table for this sample lists 200,000 to 250,000 distinct CDR3 sequences; 12% of them were counted only once. Roughly 3.7% of the sample is held by the ten biggest clonotypes. The same sample was also studied in work on yellow fever vaccine responses in identical twins.

Material for sequencing was memory (CD45RO+) T cells sorted from blood. Reading the label with the study, this specimen's cell subset or site is: CD45RO+ enriched T cells. The receptors were gathered from a young woman in good health.

The V call is TRBV5-1, the J call TRBJ2-5; tentatively, D is TRBD1 or TRBD2 (7 bases each). The CDR3 spans 14 residues. V lost 1 base and J 2 bases, leaving 9 bases between the germline ends. Looked up from germline, CDR1 is SGHRS and CDR2 is YFSETQ. In DNA, the CDR3 is TGCGCCAGCAGCTTGCAGGGGGGGCAAGAGACCCAGTACTTC. It encodes CASSLQGGQETQYF.

The rearrangement uses TRBV12-5 and TRBJ2-3; the D gene is possibly TRBD1 (6 bases). The CDR3 is 17 residues long. The ends were cut back, 2 bases at V and 4 bases at J, with 19 bases in the middle. Germline V lookup: CDR1 LGHNT, CDR2 FRNRAP. CDR3 sequence reads: CASGLYPDSLRADTQYF. DNA of the CDR3: TGTGCTAGTGGTTTGTACCCGGACAGCCTCCGCGCAGATACGCAGTATTTT. The full variable domain, in which reference TRBV12-5 and TRBJ2-3 provide the parts outside the CDR3, is DARVTQTPRHKVTEMGQEVTMRCQPILGHNTVFWYRQTMMQGLELLAYFRNRAPLDDSGMPKDRFSAEMPDATLATLKIQPSEPRDSAVYFCASGLYPDSLRADTQYFGPGTRLTVL.

This clonotype was observed a handful of times. The chain employs TRBV6-5 and TRBJ1-4, with 9 bases fitting TRBD1. Germline CDR1 is MNHEY and CDR2 is SVGAGI. Unmatched junction bases numbered 7, after V lost 4 bases and J lost 7 bases. This CDR3 contains 15 residues. For the CDR3, the DNA is TGTGCCAGCAGTTTCTACAGGGGGCGCGCTGAAAAACTGTTTTTT. As protein: CASSFYRGRAEKLFF.

V and J are TRBV20-1 and TRBJ2-5; the D gene could be TRBD1 or TRBD2 (5 bases each). Germline V gene data show CDR1 as DFQATT and CDR2 as SNEGSKA (reference sequence). The CDR3 has 15 residues. V lost 0 bases and J 7 bases, leaving 18 bases between the germline ends. The CDR3 sequence is CSARDEGLSTRTQYF. In DNA, the CDR3 is TGCAGTGCTAGAGATGAGGGGTTATCCACCCGGACCCAGTACTTC.

This clonotype was seen a handful of times. The chain has TRBV29-1 and TRBJ1-1, with 7 positions matching TRBD1. With V trimmed by 6 bases and J by 5 bases, 15 bases remained unmatched. This CDR3 region has 15 residues. Looked up from germline, CDR1 is SQVTM and CDR2 is ANQGSEA. CDR3 protein: CSVKDRRGVETEAFF. DNA for the CDR3: TGCAGCGTCAAGGACAGGCGGGGGGTGGAAACTGAAGCTTTCTTT.

A few counts support this clonotype. The CDR3: CASSQGRGTAGELFF. The CDR3 nucleotides read TGTGCCAGCAGCCAGGGACGAGGTACAGCCGGGGAGCTGTTTTTT. The chain links TRBV12-3 or TRBV12-4 to TRBJ2-2, with D possibly being TRBD1 or TRBD2 (5 bases each). Trimming removed 6 bases at V and 6 bases at J, with 17 bases between. The CDR3 contains 15 residues.

The sample holds a few counts of this clonotype. V usage is TRBV24-1 and J usage is TRBJ2-3, with 8 bases that match TRBD1. V was pared by 4 bases and J by 4 bases, with 6 bases of the junction left unmatched. The CDR3 runs to 15 residues. Germline CDR1 and CDR2: KGHDR and SFDVKD. The CDR3 nucleotides are TGTGCCACCAGTGAAGACAGGGGTCGCCCAGATACGCAGTATTTT. This gives the protein CATSEDRGRPDTQYF.

This clonotype occurred a few times. The chain is built from TRBV5-1 and TRBJ2-3; perhaps TRBD2 as D (6 bases). Trimming pared 0 bases from V and 0 bases from J, leaving 8 bases between. Germline assignment: CDR1 SGHRS and CDR2 YFSETQ. The CDR3 is made up of 15 amino acids. The CDR3 bases are TGCGCCAGCAGCTTGGGTCGGGGGAGCACAGATACGCAGTATTTT. Protein: CASSLGRGSTDTQYF.

The chain employs TRBV7-9 and TRBJ2-5; 7 bases line up with TRBD2. This CDR3 region has 15 residues. In germline, CDR1 is SEHNR, CDR2 FQNEAQ (reference sequence). The V and J ends lost 5 bases and 5 bases, in that order; junction bases with no gene match: 11. CDR3 DNA: TGTGCCAGCAGCGACGGACTAGTTGGGTATGAGACCCAGTACTTC. Translating gives CASSDGLVGYETQYF.

The genes are TRBV7-2 and TRBJ2-7; 7 bases line up with TRBD2. The V gene end was trimmed by 5 bases and the J gene end by 3 bases; junction bases not matched to a gene: 13. The CDR3 runs to 16 residues. The germline V gene has CDR1 SGHTA and CDR2 FQGNSA. Here the CDR3 reads CASSRPGSGDYYEQYF. The CDR3 DNA is TGTGCCAGCAGCCGTCCAGGGTCGGGGGACTACTACGAGCAGTACTTC.

The rearrangement links TRBV6-5 to TRBJ1-6; 7 bases align to TRBD1. V was pared by 2 bases and J by 10 bases, with 5 bases of the junction left unmatched. CDR1 is MNHEY, CDR2 SVGAGI, per germline. CDR3 length: 14 amino acids. CDR3 in DNA: TGTGCCAGCAGTTACAGGGGGCCAATCTCACCCCTCCACTTT. Amino acid sequence: CASSYRGPISPLHF.

There are many counts of this clonotype. V and J are TRBV6-1 and TRBJ2-3; D is undetermined. The CDR3 spans 17 residues. Trimming took off 0 bases at V and 2 bases at J, with 15 bases between the two ends. Germline lookup yields CDR1 MNHNS and CDR2 SASEGT. Written as DNA, the CDR3 is TGTGCCAGCAGTGAAGCTATCGGCGCAGGTCCCACAGATACGCAGTATTTT. Its translation: CASSEAIGAGPTDTQYF.

This clonotype was counted at least ten times. The V gene is TRBV12-3 or TRBV12-4, the J gene TRBJ1-1; D uncertain. With 5 bases removed from V and 6 bases from J, the gap between germline ends came to 19 bases. The CDR3 is 15 residues long. This chain's CDR3 is CASSPTLPGGSEAFF. The DNA of the CDR3 is TGTGCCAGCAGTCCAACACTTCCCGGCGGTTCTGAAGCTTTCTTT.

The chain uses TRBV7-2 and TRBJ2-7; no firm D call. This CDR3 is 14 amino acids long. V was clipped by 2 bases and J by 5 bases, with 13 bases between them. The germline CDR1 and CDR2 sequences are SGHTA and FQGNSA. CDR3 protein: CASSLSRIVHEQYF. CDR3 DNA sequence: TGTGCCAGCAGCTTATCCAGGATCGTCCACGAGCAGTACTTC.

This clonotype was seen a handful of times. The chain joins TRBV11-3 to TRBJ2-5, with unresolved D. The CDR3 runs to 12 residues. The germline V gene has CDR1 SGHNT and CDR2 YENEEA. V gave up 5 bases and J gave up 0 bases, with 4 bases separating them. Written as DNA, the CDR3 is TGTGCCAGCAGCCCGGACCAAGAGACCCAGTACTTC. Its protein is CASSPDQETQYF.

The chain is built from TRBV18 and TRBJ2-1, with a weak D call TRBD1 (6 bases). The CDR3 loop spans 13 amino acids. Between the trimmed V and J ends, which lost 4 bases and 5 bases, there was a span of 9 bases. Per the germline V gene, CDR1 is KGHSH and CDR2 is LQKENI. CDR3 in amino acids: CASSHGTNNEQFF. CDR3 in DNA: TGTGCCAGCTCACATGGGACAAACAATGAGCAGTTCTTC.

This clonotype was counted many times. A much more abundant neighbour one base away suggests this may be a read error. The chain couples TRBV4-2 to TRBJ2-3; 11 bases fit TRBD2. Germline-derived CDR1 and CDR2 are LGHNA and YNFKEQ. CDR3 size: 16 residues. Trimming took 1 base from V and 1 from J; bases not matched to a gene: 1. The CDR3 DNA follows: TGTGCCAGCAGCCAAGCACTAGCGGGGGGCACAGATACGCAGTATTTT. Amino acids: CASSQALAGGTDTQYF.

This clonotype has a count of ten or more. The rearrangement links TRBV12-3 or TRBV12-4 to TRBJ1-3, with 7 positions matching TRBD1. The CDR3 spans 14 residues. V lost 2 bases and J lost 2; bases outside the gene matches: 0. The CDR3: CASSLTGAGNTIYF. The CDR3 DNA reads as TGTGCCAGCAGTTTAACAGGGGCTGGAAACACCATATATTTT.

This chain links TRBV3-1 with TRBJ2-3; 9 bases fit TRBD2. The CDR3 loop spans 15 amino acids. Looked up from germline, CDR1 is LGHDT and CDR2 is YNNKEL (reference sequence). V gave up 11 bases and J gave up 4 bases; unmatched junction bases: 13. The CDR3 sequence is CACCQASGTADTQYF. CDR3 nucleotide sequence: TGTGCCTGCTGCCAAGCTAGCGGGACGGCAGATACGCAGTATTTT.

V usage is TRBV12-3 or TRBV12-4 and J usage is TRBJ2-1, with unresolved D. The ends were cut back, 5 bases at V and 9 bases at J, with 23 bases in the middle. The CDR3 length is 16 residues. For the CDR3, the DNA is TGTGCCAGCAGTCCCCTGAGCCCTGGCCCTAATGGTGAGCAGTTCTTC. Amino acids: CASSPLSPGPNGEQFF.

The rearrangement uses TRBV9 and TRBJ2-1; D remains ambiguous. This CDR3 is 15 amino acids long. The V gene's germline CDR1 is SGDLS and CDR2 YYNGEE. The germline V and J ends were trimmed by 0 bases and 1 base, with 8 bases remaining between them. CDR3 loop: CASSVEGGSYNEQFF. CDR3 bases: TGTGCCAGCAGCGTAGAGGGTGGATCCTACAATGAGCAGTTCTTC.

This chain joins TRBV20-1 and TRBJ2-7, with 10 bases identical to TRBD2. Trimming removed 5 bases from V and 3 bases from J; junction bases left unmatched: 10. Germline CDR1 reads DFQATT; CDR2 reads SNEGSKA (reference sequence). CDR3 length: 15 residues. Here the CDR3 reads CSAPLLAGAYYEQYF. The CDR3 nucleotides read TGCAGTGCTCCGCTTCTAGCGGGAGCGTACTACGAGCAGTACTTC.

There are many counts of this clonotype. The rearrangement uses TRBV29-1 and TRBJ2-1, with 7 bases identical to TRBD2. Unmatched junction bases numbered 8, after V lost 5 bases and J lost 4 bases. This CDR3 contains 14 residues. Looked up from germline, CDR1 is SQVTM and CDR2 is ANQGSEA. In DNA, the CDR3 is TGCAGCGTTCGCGGGAGCGTGGGGTACAATGAGCAGTTCTTC. Its translation: CSVRGSVGYNEQFF.

The genes are TRBV4-2 and TRBJ2-1; D might be TRBD2 (6 bases). V was pared by 0 bases and J by 13 bases, with 16 bases between. Germline loops: CDR1 LGHNA, CDR2 YNFKEQ. This CDR3 comprises 14 residues. CDR3: CASSQDPRDSEQFF. The CDR3 nucleotides are TGTGCCAGCAGCCAAGATCCCCGGGACTCGGAACAGTTCTTC.

Only a few counts were recorded for this clonotype. The chain carries TRBV5-4 and TRBJ2-2; D uncertain. The CDR3 is made up of 15 amino acids. Germline V gives CDR1 SGHNT, CDR2 YYREEE (reference sequence). The V and J ends lost 3 bases and 0 bases respectively, with 9 bases between them. The CDR3, as DNA: TGTGCCAGCAGCTCGCGCGCACCGAACACCGGGGAGCTGTTTTTT. It is translated as CASSSRAPNTGELFF.

In nucleotides, the CDR3 is TGCAGTGCTAGCGGCGAGTTGAAAAACATTCAGTACTTC. Residues: CSASGELKNIQYF. The chain joins TRBV20-1 to TRBJ2-4; D gene unclear. V was pared by 3 bases and J by 4 bases, with 10 bases between. The CDR3 is 13 residues long. Germline values: CDR1 DFQATT, CDR2 SNEGSKA (reference sequence).

This clonotype appeared many times. The chain couples TRBV12-5 to TRBJ1-5, with TRBD1 matching 9 bases. This CDR3 comprises 13 residues. The V segment lost 4 bases and the J segment 7 bases; nucleotides outside the gene matches: 2. Germline V gene data show CDR1 as LGHNT and CDR2 as FRNRAP. The CDR3 spells CASGWDRDQPQHF. The CDR3 DNA follows: TGTGCTAGTGGTTGGGACAGGGACCAGCCCCAGCATTTT.

The V and J genes are TRBV5-1 and TRBJ2-7, with 7 bases identical to TRBD2. Germline lookup yields CDR1 SGHRS and CDR2 YFSETQ. Trimming cost V 1 base and J 1 base; bases outside gene matches: 5. The length of the CDR3 is 15 residues. The CDR3 sequence is CASSLLTSSSYEQYF. Written as DNA, the CDR3 is TGCGCCAGCAGCTTGTTGACTAGCAGTTCCTACGAGCAGTACTTC. Based on the CDR3 plus reference TRBV5-1 and TRBJ2-7, the full variable domain is KAGVTQTPRYLIKTRGQQVTLSCSPISGHRSVSWYQQTPGQGLQFLFEYFSETQRNKGNFPGRFSGRQFSNSRSEMNVSTLELGDSALYLCASSLLTSSSYEQYFGPGTRLTVT.